These 17 T cell receptor beta chains were all obtained from the same sample, sequenced in a study of T-cell memory formation after mild COVID-19. TCRdb passed the 5' RACE reads through MiXCR, listing each CDR3 protein once. The sample consists of 40,000 to 55,000 distinct CDR3 sequences, approximately 12% of them appearing once. Input material: PBMCs or a T cell subset sorted from them (not recorded which). The receptors come from a young man who had mild COVID-19 (a few samples of this study predate the infection). Cell type and time point are not known.

This clonotype was seen a handful of times. V is TRBV29-1 and J is TRBJ1-1, with D uncertain. The V gene lost 2 bases and the J gene lost 0 bases, with 7 bases spanning the gap. Germline CDR1 and CDR2: SQVTM and ANQGSEA. This CDR3 contains 13 residues. CDR3 DNA: TGCAGCGTTGAATCATATTTGAACACTGAAGCTTTCTTT. This codes for CSVESYLNTEAFF. The whole variable domain, filled in from reference TRBV29-1 and TRBJ1-1, reads SAVISQKPSRDICQRGTSLTIQCQVDSQVTMMFWYRQQPGQSLTLIATANQGSEATYESGFVIDKFPISRPNLTFSTLTVSNMSPEDSSIYLCSVESYLNTEAFFGQGTRLTVV.

This clonotype came up once. The chain combines TRBV14 with TRBJ1-4; D might be TRBD1 (5 bases). V lost 4 bases, J lost 7 bases, and 16 bases lay in between. Germline loops: CDR1 SGHDN, CDR2 FVKESK. The CDR3 is 15 amino acids. The CDR3 sequence is CASSLGTSMAEKLFF. The DNA of the CDR3 is TGTGCCAGCAGCCTCGGGACCTCAATGGCTGAAAAACTGTTTTTT.

The rearrangement uses TRBV6-5 and TRBJ1-2, with a possible D match to TRBD1 (5 bases). The CDR3 runs to 13 residues. The ends were cut back, 2 bases at V and 3 bases at J, with 7 bases in the middle. CDR1 and CDR2 (germline): MNHEY, SVGAGI. Here the CDR3 reads CASSYGADYGYTF. In DNA form, the CDR3 reads TGTGCCAGCAGTTACGGGGCAGACTATGGCTACACCTTC.

This chain joins TRBV5-1 and TRBJ1-1; 10 positions match TRBD1. The CDR3 is made up of 15 amino acids. V lost 3 bases and J lost 5; bases outside the gene matches: 7. Germline lookup yields CDR1 SGHRS and CDR2 YFSETQ. The CDR3 nucleotides read TGCGCCAGCAGCTCGGGGACAGGGGCGAAGACTGAAGCTTTCTTT. Translation: CASSSGTGAKTEAFF. The full variable domain, in which reference TRBV5-1 and TRBJ1-1 provide the parts outside the CDR3, is KAGVTQTPRYLIKTRGQQVTLSCSPISGHRSVSWYQQTPGQGLQFLFEYFSETQRNKGNFPGRFSGRQFSNSRSEMNVSTLELGDSALYLCASSSGTGAKTEAFFGQGTRLTVV.

A few counts support this clonotype. The V gene is TRBV7-9, the J gene TRBJ1-1; perhaps TRBD1 as D (5 bases). The germline CDR1 and CDR2 sequences are SEHNR and FQNEAQ (reference sequence). The CDR3 has 14 amino acids. V dropped 4 bases and J dropped 1 base, with 10 bases sitting between them. CDR3 residues: CASSYHGQNTEAFF. DNA for the CDR3: TGTGCCAGCAGCTATCACGGACAGAACACTGAAGCTTTCTTT.

This clonotype was observed a few times. V is TRBV6-2 or TRBV6-3 and J is TRBJ1-2; 7 bases are shared with TRBD1. The CDR3 is 15 amino acids. V was pared by 5 bases and J by 3 bases, with 9 bases of the junction left unmatched. CDR1 is MNHEY and CDR2 is SVGEGT in the germline V gene. CDR3 region: CASSPKETGHYGYTF. CDR3 sequence (DNA): TGTGCCAGCAGTCCGAAGGAGACAGGGCACTATGGCTACACCTTC.

This clonotype was observed a few times. The gene calls are TRBV20-1 and TRBJ2-3; 8 bases align to TRBD2. The CDR3 runs 15 residues. The trim removed 7 bases at V and 5 bases at J, leaving 14 bases unmatched. In germline, CDR1 is DFQATT, CDR2 SNEGSKA (reference sequence). The CDR3 loop is CSVRLGRGAGDTQYF. As DNA, the CDR3 is TGCAGTGTTCGACTTGGGCGGGGGGCCGGAGATACGCAGTATTTT.

This clonotype was seen more than once but under ten times. The chain carries TRBV7-9 and TRBJ1-2; D gene uncertain. There are 17 residues in the CDR3. Germline values: CDR1 SEHNR, CDR2 FQNEAQ (reference sequence). V was clipped by 5 bases and J by 5 bases, with 24 bases between them. The CDR3 loop is CASSPMHTTKEVYGYTF. In DNA, the CDR3 is TGTGCCAGCAGCCCGATGCATACCACCAAGGAAGTATATGGCTACACCTTC.

The table lists this clonotype with many counts. The chain combines TRBV5-1 with TRBJ2-1, with D unclear. Trimming pared 2 bases from V and 7 bases from J, leaving 13 bases between. CDR3 size: 14 residues. Germline CDR1 reads SGHRS; CDR2 reads YFSETQ. The CDR3 DNA follows: TGCGCCAGCAGCTTACGGCAGGCCAAGAATGAGCAGTTCTTC. Translated: CASSLRQAKNEQFF.

V and J are TRBV29-1 and TRBJ1-2; a possible D gene is TRBD1 (5 bases). The germline CDR1 and CDR2 sequences are SQVTM and ANQGSEA. V was cut by 0 bases and J by 3 bases, with 11 bases left in between. This CDR3 spans 14 amino acids. In DNA, the CDR3 is TGCAGCGTTGAAGAAGGGGCAGACCACTATGGCTACACCTTC. Protein product: CSVEEGADHYGYTF.

The chain carries TRBV7-9 and TRBJ1-2; D gene unclear. V was pared by 1 base and J by 0 bases, with 9 bases between. Germline lookup yields CDR1 SEHNR and CDR2 FQNEAQ (reference sequence). This CDR3 contains 15 residues. The CDR3 nucleotides are TGTGCCAGCAGCTTAGGGCAGCTCTCTAACTATGGCTACACCTTC. It is translated as CASSLGQLSNYGYTF. The full variable domain, its missing parts supplied by reference TRBV7-9 and TRBJ1-2, is DTGVSQNPRHKITKRGQNVTFRCDPISEHNRLYWYRQTLGQGPEFLTYFQNEAQLEKSRLLSDRFSAERPKGSFSTLEIQRTEQGDSAMYLCASSLGQLSNYGYTFGSGTRLTVV.

This clonotype was counted once. This chain uses TRBV7-3 with TRBJ2-6; D is tentatively TRBD1 or TRBD2 (5 bases each). The CDR3 length is 17 residues. Trimming pared 0 bases from V and 0 bases from J, leaving 9 bases between. Germline assignment: CDR1 SGHTA and CDR2 FQGTGA. The CDR3, as DNA: TGTGCCAGCAGCTTAACGAGTGGGGGCTCTGGGGCCAACGTCCTGACTTTC. Protein: CASSLTSGGSGANVLTF.

This clonotype showed up just once. The chain is built from TRBV6-1 and TRBJ2-5, with 8 nucleotides matching TRBD1. Germline CDR1 and CDR2: MNHNS and SASEGT. Trimming at V came to 2 bases and at J to 4 bases, leaving 3 bases not matched to a gene. The CDR3 has 14 amino acids. The DNA for the CDR3 is TGTGCCAGCAGTGAATGGACAGGGATAGAGACCCAGTACTTC. Amino acids: CASSEWTGIETQYF.

This clonotype has more than one count but fewer than ten. The V call is TRBV7-2, the J call TRBJ2-1; no reliable D call. V dropped 3 bases and J dropped 10 bases, with 10 bases sitting between them. Germline CDR1 SGHTA, CDR2 FQGNSA. This CDR3 contains 12 residues. The CDR3 spells CASSFLFGEQFF. In DNA, the CDR3 is TGTGCCAGCAGCTTCCTGTTTGGGGAGCAGTTCTTC.

The chain joins TRBV7-6 to TRBJ2-7; 9 bases are a match to TRBD1. With 5 bases clipped from V and 1 base from J, the junction kept 15 bases outside the gene matches. CDR3 size: 18 residues. Germline V CDR1 and CDR2: SGHVS, FNYEAQ. The DNA for the CDR3 is TGTGCCAGCAGCAGTAAGGGGATGCGGACAGGGGAGTCCTACGAGCAGTACGTC. Protein product: CASSSKGMRTGESYEQYV.

This clonotype was counted between two and nine times. J is TRBJ1-2 and V is TRBV7-2, with D uncertain. V shed 6 bases and J shed 4 bases, with 12 bases lying between them. The CDR3 has 13 residues. CDR1 and CDR2 from the germline V gene are SGHTA and FQGNSA. The CDR3 DNA is TGTGCCAGCAGAGAGCCCTCGGGCTATGGCTACACCTTC. Translation gives CASREPSGYGYTF.

In this sample, this clonotype turned up a few times. The J gene is TRBJ2-3, the V gene TRBV11-2, with 10 bases identical to TRBD2. This CDR3 has 15 residues. V lost 3 bases, J lost 6 bases, and 6 bases stayed unmatched. CDR1 SGHAT and CDR2 FQNNGV come from the germline V gene. In DNA, the CDR3 is TGTGCCAGCAGCTTCAGCGGGGGGGACTTGGATACGCAGTATTTT. Translated, it gives CASSFSGGDLDTQYF.